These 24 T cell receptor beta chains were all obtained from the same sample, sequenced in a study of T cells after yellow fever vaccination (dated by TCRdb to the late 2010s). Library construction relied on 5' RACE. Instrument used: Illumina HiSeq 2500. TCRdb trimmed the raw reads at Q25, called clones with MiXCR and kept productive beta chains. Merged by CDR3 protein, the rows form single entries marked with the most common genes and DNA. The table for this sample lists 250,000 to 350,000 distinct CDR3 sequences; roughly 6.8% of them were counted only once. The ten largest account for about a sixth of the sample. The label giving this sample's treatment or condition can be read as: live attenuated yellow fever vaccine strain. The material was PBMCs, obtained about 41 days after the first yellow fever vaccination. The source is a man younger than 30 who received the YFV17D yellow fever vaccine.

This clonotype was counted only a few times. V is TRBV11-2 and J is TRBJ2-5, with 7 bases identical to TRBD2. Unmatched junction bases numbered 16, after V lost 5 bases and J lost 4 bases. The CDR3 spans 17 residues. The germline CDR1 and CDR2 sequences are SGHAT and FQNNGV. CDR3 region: CASSPRLAGLVVETQYF. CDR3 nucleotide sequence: TGTGCCAGCAGCCCCCGATTAGCGGGCCTTGTAGTAGAGACCCAGTACTTC.

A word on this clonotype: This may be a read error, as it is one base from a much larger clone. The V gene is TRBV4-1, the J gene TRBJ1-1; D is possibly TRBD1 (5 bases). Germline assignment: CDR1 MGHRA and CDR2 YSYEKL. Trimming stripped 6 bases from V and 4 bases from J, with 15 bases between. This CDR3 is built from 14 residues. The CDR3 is CASRSQQVSTEAFF. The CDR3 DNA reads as TGCGCCAGCAGATCCCAACAGGTTAGCACTGAAGCTTTCTTT.

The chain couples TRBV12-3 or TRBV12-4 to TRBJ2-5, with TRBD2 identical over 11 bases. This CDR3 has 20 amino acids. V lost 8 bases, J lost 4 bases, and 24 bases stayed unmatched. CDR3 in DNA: TGTGCCAGCCCCGGGGCCAGGGGAAGGTTTAGCGGGGGGGCGAGAGAGACCCAGTACTTC. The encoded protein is CASPGARGRFSGGARETQYF.

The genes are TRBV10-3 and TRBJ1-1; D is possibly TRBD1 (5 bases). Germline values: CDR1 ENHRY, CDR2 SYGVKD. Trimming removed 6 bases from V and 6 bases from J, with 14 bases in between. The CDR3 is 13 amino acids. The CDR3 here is CAISGDLEAEAFF. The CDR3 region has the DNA TGTGCCATCAGCGGGGACCTGGAGGCTGAAGCTTTCTTT.

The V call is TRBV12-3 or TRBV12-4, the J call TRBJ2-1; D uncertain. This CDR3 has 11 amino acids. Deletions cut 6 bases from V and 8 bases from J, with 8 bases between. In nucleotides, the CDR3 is TGTGCCAGCAGAAGGTTGTATGAGCAGTTCTTC. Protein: CASRRLYEQFF.

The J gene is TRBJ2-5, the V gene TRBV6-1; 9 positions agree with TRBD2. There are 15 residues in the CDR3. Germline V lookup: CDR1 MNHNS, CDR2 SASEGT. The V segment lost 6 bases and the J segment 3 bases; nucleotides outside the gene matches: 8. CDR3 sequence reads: CASSRIAGEEETQYF. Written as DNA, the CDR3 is TGTGCCAGCAGCCGGATAGCGGGGGAGGAAGAGACCCAGTACTTC.

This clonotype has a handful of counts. The CDR3 region is CASGLAIGQGAINEQFF. Here the CDR3 DNA reads TGTGCTAGTGGTTTGGCGATAGGTCAGGGGGCTATTAATGAGCAGTTCTTC. The chain is built from TRBV12-5 and TRBJ2-1; 8 positions agree with TRBD1. V was pared by 1 base and J by 7 bases, with 12 bases of the junction left unmatched. The CDR3 has 17 amino acids. Germline CDR1 and CDR2: LGHNT and FRNRAP. Variable domain in full (rest from reference TRBV12-5 and TRBJ2-1): DARVTQTPRHKVTEMGQEVTMRCQPILGHNTVFWYRQTMMQGLELLAYFRNRAPLDDSGMPKDRFSAEMPDATLATLKIQPSEPRDSAVYFCASGLAIGQGAINEQFFGPGTRLTVL.

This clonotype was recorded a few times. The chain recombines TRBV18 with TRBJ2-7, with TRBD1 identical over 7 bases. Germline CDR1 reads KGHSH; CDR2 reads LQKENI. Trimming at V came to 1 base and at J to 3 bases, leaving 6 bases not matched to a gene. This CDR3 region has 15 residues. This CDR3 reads CASSPRTGAYYEQYF. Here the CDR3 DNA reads TGTGCCAGCTCACCACGTACAGGGGCCTACTACGAGCAGTACTTC. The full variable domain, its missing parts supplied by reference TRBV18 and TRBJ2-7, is NAGVMQNPRHLVRRRGQEARLRCSPMKGHSHVYWYRQLPEEGLKFMVYLQKENIIDESGMPKERFSAEFPKEGPSILRIQQVVRGDSAAYFCASSPRTGAYYEQYFGPGTRLTVT.

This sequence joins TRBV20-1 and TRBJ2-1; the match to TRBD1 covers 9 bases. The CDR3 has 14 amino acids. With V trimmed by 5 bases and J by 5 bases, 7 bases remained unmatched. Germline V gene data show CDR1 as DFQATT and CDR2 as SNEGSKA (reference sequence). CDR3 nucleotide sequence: TGCAGTGCTCCCGGGACAGGGAGGCACAATGAGCAGTTCTTC. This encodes CSAPGTGRHNEQFF.

The CDR3, as DNA: TGTGCCAGCAGTTTTTTGCTCTGGAATCAGCCCCAGCATTTT. Residues: CASSFLLWNQPQHF. The chain is built from TRBV12-3 or TRBV12-4 and TRBJ1-5, with D uncertain. The length of the CDR3 is 14 residues. V was trimmed by 3 bases and J by 4 bases, leaving 10 bases between them.

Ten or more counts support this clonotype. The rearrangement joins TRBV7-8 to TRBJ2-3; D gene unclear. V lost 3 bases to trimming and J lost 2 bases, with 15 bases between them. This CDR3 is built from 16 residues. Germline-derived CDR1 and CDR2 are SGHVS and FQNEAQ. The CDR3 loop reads CASSFLTAPVTDTQYF. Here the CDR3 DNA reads TGTGCCAGCAGCTTTCTCACGGCCCCAGTCACAGATACGCAGTATTTT.

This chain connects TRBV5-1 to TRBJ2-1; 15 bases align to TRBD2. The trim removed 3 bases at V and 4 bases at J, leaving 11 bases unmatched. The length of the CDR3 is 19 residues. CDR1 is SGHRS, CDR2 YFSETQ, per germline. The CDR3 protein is CASSSGGGLAGGPYNEQFF. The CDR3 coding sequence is TGCGCCAGCAGCTCGGGCGGGGGACTAGCGGGGGGCCCGTACAATGAGCAGTTCTTC.

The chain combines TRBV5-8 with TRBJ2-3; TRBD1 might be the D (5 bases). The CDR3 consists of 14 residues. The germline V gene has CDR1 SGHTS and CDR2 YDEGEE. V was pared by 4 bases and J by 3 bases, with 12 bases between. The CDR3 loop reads CASSQDQGTDTQYF. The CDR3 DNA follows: TGTGCCAGCAGCCAGGACCAGGGAACAGATACGCAGTATTTT.

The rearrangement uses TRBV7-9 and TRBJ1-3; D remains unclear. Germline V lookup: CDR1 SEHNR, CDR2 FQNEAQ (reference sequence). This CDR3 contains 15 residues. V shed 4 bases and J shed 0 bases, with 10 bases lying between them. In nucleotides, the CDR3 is TGTGCCAGCAGCTCCTTACCGCTCTCTGGAAACACCATATATTTT. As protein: CASSSLPLSGNTIYF.

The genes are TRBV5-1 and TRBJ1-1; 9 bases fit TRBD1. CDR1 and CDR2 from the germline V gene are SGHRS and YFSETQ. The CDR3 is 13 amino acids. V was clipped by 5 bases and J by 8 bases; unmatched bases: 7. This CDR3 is CASRRTGELEAFF. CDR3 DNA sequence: TGCGCCAGCAGACGGACAGGGGAGTTGGAAGCTTTCTTT.

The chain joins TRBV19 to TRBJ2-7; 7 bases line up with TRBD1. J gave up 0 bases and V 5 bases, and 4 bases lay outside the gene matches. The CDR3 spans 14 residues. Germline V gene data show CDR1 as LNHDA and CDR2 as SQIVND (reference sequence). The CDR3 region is CASSEDRVSYEQYF. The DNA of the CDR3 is TGTGCCAGTAGTGAAGACAGGGTCTCCTACGAGCAGTACTTC.

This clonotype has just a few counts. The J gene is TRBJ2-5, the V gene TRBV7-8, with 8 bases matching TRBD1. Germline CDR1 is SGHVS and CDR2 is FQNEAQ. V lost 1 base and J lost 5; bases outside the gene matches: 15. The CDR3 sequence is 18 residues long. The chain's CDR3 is CASSLVGRGRVFSETQYF. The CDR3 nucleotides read TGTGCCAGCAGCTTAGTTGGCAGGGGGCGGGTCTTTTCGGAGACCCAGTACTTC.

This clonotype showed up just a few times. The CDR3: CASSMSQGANYGYTF. CDR3 coding DNA: TGTGCCAGCAGCATGAGCCAGGGGGCTAACTATGGCTACACCTTC. The V gene is TRBV7-9, the J gene TRBJ1-2; the match to TRBD1 covers 7 bases. V lost 5 bases and J lost 0; bases outside the gene matches: 6. The germline V gene has CDR1 SEHNR and CDR2 FQNEAQ (reference sequence). The CDR3 contains 15 residues.

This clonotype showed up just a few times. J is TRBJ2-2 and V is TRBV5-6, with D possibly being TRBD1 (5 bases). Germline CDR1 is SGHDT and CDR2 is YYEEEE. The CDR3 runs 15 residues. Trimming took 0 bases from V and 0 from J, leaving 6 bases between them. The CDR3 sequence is CASSLDRSNTGELFF. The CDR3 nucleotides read TGTGCCAGCAGCTTGGACAGGTCGAACACCGGGGAGCTGTTTTTT. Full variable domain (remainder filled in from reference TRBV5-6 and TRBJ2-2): DAGVTQSPTHLIKTRGQQVTLRCSPKSGHDTVSWYQQALGQGPQFIFQYYEEEERQRGNFPDRFSGHQFPNYSSELNVNALLLGDSALYLCASSLDRSNTGELFFGEGSRLTVL.

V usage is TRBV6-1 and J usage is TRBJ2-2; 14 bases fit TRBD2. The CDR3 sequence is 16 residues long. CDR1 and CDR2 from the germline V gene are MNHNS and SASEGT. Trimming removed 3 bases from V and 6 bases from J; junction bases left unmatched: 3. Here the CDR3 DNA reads TGTGCCAGCAGTGAGGAGACTAGCGGGGGGGCCGGGGAGCTGTTTTTT. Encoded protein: CASSEETSGGAGELFF.

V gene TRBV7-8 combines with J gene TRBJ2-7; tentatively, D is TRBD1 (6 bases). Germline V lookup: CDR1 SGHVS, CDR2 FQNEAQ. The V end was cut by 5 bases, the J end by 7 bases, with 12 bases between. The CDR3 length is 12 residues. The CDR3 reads CASSQGTPEQYV. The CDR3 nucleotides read TGTGCCAGCAGCCAGGGGACACCAGAGCAGTACGTC.

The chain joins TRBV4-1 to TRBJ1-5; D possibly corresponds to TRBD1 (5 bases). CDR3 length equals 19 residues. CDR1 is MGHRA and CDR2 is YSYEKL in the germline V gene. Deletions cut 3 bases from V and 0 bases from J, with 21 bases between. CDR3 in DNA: TGCGCCAGCAGCCACCCGTTAGGGGCGGAGTTGGGTAGCAATCAGCCCCAGCATTTT. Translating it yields CASSHPLGAELGSNQPQHF.

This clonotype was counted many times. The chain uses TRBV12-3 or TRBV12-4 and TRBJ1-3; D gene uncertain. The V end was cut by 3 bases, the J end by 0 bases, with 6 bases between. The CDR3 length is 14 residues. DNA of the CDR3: TGTGCCAGCAGTTTGCGGAACTCTGGAAACACCATATATTTT. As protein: CASSLRNSGNTIYF.

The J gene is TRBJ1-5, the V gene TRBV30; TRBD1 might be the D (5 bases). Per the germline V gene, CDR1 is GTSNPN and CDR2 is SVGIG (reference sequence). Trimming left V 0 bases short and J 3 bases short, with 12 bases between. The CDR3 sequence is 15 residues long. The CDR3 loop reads CAWSVRGAFNQPQHF. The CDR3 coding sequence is TGTGCCTGGAGTGTACGAGGGGCGTTCAATCAGCCCCAGCATTTT.